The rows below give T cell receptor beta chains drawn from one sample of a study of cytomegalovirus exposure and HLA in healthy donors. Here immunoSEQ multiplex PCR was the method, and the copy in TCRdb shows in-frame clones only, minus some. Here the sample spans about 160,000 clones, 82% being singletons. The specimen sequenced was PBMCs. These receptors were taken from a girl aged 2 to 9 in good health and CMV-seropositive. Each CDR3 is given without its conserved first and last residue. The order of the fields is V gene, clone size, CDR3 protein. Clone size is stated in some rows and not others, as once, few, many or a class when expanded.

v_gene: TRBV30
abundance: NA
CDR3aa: AWSVTGTFDTQY

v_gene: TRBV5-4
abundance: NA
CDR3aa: ASSLGGGVSPGNTIY

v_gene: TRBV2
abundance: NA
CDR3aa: ASTKDRGWDSPQH

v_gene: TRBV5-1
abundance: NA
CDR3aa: ASSWGGISYNEQF

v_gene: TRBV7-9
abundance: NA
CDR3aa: ASSLTRIRGTEAF

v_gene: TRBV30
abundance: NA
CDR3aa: AWTRNRNLYNEQF

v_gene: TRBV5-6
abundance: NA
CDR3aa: ASSFSGLAKETQY

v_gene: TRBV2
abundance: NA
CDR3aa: ASSQKNIQY

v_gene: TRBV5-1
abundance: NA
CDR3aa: ASSLEGQGNYGYT

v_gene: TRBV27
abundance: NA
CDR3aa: ASSPYYYPGLAGRETQY

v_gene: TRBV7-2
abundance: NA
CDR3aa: ASSFPDKPSYNEQF

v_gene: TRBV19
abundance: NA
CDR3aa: ASSIAGSSYEQY

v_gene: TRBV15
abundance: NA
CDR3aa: ATSRGTGGAEQF

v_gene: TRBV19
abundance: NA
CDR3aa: ARAGQGKADTQY

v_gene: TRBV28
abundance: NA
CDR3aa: ASSPPRWVQGRRYNEQF

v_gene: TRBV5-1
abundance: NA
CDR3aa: ASTGTAGNTIY

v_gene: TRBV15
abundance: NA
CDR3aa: ATSRTGVGTEAF

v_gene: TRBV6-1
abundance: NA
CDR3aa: ASSWTEDNEKLF

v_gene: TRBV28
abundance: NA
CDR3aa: ASSWSQGNQPQH

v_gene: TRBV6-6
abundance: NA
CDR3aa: ASSRGYRGRGETQY

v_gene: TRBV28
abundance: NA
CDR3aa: ASSSMAGGINEQF

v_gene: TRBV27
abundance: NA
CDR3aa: ASRGTGNGYT

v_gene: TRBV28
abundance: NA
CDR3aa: ASSFGGARYNEQF

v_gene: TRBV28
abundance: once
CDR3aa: ASSDPSGSSSYEQY